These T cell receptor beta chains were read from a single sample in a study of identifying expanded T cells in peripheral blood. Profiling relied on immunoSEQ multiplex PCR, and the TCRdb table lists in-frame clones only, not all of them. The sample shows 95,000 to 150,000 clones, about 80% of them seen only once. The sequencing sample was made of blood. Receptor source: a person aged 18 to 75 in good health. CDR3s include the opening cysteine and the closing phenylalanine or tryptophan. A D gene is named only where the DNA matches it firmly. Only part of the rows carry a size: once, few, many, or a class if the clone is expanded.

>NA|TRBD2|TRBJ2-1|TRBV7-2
CASSLNSGGVQGEQFF
TGTGCCAGCAGCCTAAACAGCGGGGGCGTCCAGGGGGAGCAGTTCTTC
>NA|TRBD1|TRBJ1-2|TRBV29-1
CSGTTGGDYGYTF
TGCAGCGGCACCACAGGGGGCGACTATGGCTACACCTTC
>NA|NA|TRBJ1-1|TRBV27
CASSPPGSTLNTEAFF
TGTGCCAGCAGTCCCCCCGGCAGCACCCTGAACACTGAAGCTTTCTTT
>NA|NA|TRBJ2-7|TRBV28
CASSLLGAGYEQYF
TGTGCCAGCAGTTTATTGGGGGCAGGGTACGAGCAGTACTTC
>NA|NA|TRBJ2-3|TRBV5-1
CASSSNYRADTTF
TGCGCCAGCAGCTCGAATTACAGGGCCGACACGACTTTT
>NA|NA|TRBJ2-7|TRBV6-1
CASSEAQEDRPPFREQYF
TGTGCCAGCAGTGAAGCGCAGGAGGACAGACCACCTTTTCGCGAGCAGTACTTC
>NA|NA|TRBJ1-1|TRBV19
CASSWGNSMNTEAFF
TGTGCCAGTAGTTGGGGAAACAGCATGAACACTGAAGCTTTCTTT
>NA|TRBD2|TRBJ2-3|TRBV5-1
CASSLAMTSGVYGTQYF
TGCGCCAGCAGCTTGGCAATGACTAGCGGGGTCTATGGTACGCAGTATTTT
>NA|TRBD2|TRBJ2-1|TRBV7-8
CASSPTGTSSYNEQFF
TGTGCCAGCAGCCCGACCGGGACTAGCAGCTACAATGAGCAGTTCTTC
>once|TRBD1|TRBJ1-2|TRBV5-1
CASSPRTGRHYGYTF
TGCGCCAGCAGCCCCCGGACAGGGAGGCACTATGGCTACACCTTC
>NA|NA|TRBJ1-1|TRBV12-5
CASGPWGNTEAFF
TGTGCTAGTGGTCCTTGGGGGAACACTGAAGCTTTCTTT
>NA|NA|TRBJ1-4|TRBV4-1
CASSQDPGRRGSTNEKLFF
TGCGCCAGCAGCCAAGATCCGGGGAGGAGAGGGTCAACTAATGAAAAACTGTTTTTT
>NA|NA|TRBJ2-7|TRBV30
CAWSSNYEQYF
TGTGCCTGGAGTTCGAACTACGAGCAGTACTTC